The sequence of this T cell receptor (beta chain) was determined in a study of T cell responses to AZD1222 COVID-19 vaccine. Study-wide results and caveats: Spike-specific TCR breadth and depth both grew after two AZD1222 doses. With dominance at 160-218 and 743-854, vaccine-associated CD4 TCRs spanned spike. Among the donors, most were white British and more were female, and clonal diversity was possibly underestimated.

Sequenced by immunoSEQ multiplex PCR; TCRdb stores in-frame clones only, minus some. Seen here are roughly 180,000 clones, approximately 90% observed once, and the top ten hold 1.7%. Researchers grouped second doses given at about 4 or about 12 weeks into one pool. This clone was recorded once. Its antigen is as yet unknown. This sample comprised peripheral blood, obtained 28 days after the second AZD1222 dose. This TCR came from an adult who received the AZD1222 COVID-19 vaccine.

The CDR3 DNA sequence: TGTGCCAGCAGCTTCCGGGGAGGAAGATCCTACGAGCAGTACTTC. It translates to CASSFRGGRSYEQYF. The genes are TRBV13 and TRBJ2-7, with a weak D call TRBD2 (6 bases). The ends were cut back, 3 bases at V and 1 base at J, with 13 bases in the middle. The CDR3 consists of 15 residues. Germline CDR1 is PRHDT and CDR2 is FYEKMQ (reference sequence).